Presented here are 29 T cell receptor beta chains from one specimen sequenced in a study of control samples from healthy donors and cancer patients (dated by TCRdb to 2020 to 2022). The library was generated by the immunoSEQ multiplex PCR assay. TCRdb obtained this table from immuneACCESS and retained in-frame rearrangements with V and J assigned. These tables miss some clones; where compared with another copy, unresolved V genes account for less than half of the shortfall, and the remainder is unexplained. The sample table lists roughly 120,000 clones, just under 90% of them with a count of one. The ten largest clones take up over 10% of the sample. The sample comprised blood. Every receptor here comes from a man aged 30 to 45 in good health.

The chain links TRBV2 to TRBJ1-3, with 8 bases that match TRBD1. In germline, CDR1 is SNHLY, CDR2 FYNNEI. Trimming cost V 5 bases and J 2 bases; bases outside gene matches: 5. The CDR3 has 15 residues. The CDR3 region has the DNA TGTGCCAGCAGTTCGGACAGGGTGGCTGGAAACACCATATATTTT. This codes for CASSSDRVAGNTIYF. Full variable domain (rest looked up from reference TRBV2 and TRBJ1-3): EPEVTQTPSHQVTQMGQEVILRCVPISNHLYFYWYRQILGQKVEFLVSFYNNEISEKSEIFDDQFSVERPDGSNFTLKIRSTKLEDSAMYFCASSSDRVAGNTIYFGEGSWLTVV.

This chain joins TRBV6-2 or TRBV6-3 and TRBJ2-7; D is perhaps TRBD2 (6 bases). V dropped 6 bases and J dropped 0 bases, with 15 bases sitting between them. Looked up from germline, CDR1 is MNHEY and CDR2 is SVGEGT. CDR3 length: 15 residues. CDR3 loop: CASSNGRGSSYEQYF. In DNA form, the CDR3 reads TGTGCCAGCAGCAACGGCCGGGGGAGCTCCTACGAGCAGTACTTC.

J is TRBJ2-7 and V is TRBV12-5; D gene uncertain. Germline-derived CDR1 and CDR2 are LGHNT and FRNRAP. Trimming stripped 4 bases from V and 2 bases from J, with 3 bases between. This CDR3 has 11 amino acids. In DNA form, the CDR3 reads TGTGCTAGTGGTTCTGCCTACGAGCAGTACTTC. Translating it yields CASGSAYEQYF.

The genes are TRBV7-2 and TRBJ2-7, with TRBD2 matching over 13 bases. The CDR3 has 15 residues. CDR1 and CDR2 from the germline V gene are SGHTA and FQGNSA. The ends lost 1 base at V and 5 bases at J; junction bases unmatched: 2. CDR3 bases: TGTGCCAGCAGCTTAGGACTAGCGGGGGGAGACGAGCAGTACGTC. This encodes CASSLGLAGGDEQYV.

The CDR3 sequence: CANGGGGRNTIYF. The CDR3 DNA is TGTGCCAATGGGGGCGGAGGCAGAAACACCATATATTTT. The V and J genes are TRBV12-3 or TRBV12-4 and TRBJ1-3, with D maybe TRBD1 (6 bases). The CDR3 is 13 amino acids. The ends were cut back, 10 bases at V and 5 bases at J, with 15 bases in the middle.

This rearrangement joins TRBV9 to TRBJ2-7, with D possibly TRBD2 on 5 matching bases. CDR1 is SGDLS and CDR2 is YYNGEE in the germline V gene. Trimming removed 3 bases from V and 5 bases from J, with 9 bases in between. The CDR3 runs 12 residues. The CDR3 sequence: CASSAGGNEQYF. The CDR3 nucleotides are TGTGCCAGCAGCGCCGGAGGTAACGAGCAGTACTTC.

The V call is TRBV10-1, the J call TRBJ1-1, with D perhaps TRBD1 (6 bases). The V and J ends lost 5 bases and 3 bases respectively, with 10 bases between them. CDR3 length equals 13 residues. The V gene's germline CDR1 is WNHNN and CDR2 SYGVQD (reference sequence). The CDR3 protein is CASSMDSYTEAFF. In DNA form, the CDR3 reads TGCGCCAGCAGTATGGACAGCTACACTGAAGCTTTCTTT.

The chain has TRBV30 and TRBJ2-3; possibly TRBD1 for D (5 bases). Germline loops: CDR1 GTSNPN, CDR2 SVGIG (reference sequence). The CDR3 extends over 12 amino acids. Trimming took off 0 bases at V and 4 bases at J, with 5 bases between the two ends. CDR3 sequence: CAWSVGADTQYF. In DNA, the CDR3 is TGTGCCTGGAGTGTAGGGGCAGATACGCAGTATTTT.

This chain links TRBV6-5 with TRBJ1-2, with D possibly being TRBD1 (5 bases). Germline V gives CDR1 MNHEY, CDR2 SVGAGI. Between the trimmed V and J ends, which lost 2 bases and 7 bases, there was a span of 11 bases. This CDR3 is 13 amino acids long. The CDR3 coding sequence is TGTGCCAGCAGTTACGGGCAGGGAGGTGGCTACACCTTC. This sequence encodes CASSYGQGGGYTF.

The CDR3 nucleotides are TGCGCCAGCAGTCCTAGACAGGGTCAGTGGAACACTGAAGCTTTCTTT. The encoded protein is CASSPRQGQWNTEAFF. This chain connects TRBV5-1 to TRBJ1-1; 7 bases fit TRBD1. The CDR3 contains 16 residues. In germline, CDR1 is SGHRS, CDR2 YFSETQ. The V gene end was trimmed by 5 bases and the J gene end by 1 base; junction bases not matched to a gene: 11.

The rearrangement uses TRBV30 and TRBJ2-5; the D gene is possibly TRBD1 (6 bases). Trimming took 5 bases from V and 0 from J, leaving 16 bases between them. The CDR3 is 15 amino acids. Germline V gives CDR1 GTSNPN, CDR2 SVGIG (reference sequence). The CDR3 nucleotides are TGTGCCTGGGTCGACCCGGGACACCACCAAGAGACCCAGTACTTC. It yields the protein CAWVDPGHHQETQYF.

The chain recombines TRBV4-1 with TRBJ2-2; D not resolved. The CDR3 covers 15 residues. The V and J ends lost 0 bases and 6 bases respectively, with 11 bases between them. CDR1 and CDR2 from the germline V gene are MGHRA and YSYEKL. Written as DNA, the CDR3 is TGCGCCAGCAGCCAAGACATAAATTCAGCCGGGGAGCTGTTTTTT. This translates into CASSQDINSAGELFF.

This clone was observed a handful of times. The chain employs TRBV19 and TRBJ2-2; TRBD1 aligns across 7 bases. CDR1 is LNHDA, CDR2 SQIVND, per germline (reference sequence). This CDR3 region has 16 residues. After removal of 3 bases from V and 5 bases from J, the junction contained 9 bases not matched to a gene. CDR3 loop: CASSMRGPERTGELFF. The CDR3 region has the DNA TGTGCCAGTAGTATGAGGGGGCCGGAAAGAACCGGGGAGCTGTTTTTT.

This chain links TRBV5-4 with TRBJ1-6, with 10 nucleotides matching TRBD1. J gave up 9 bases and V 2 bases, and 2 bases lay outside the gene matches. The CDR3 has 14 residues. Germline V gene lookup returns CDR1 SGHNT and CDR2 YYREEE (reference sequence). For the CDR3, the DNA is TGTGCCAGCAGCTTCTGGGACAGGGGTTCACCCCTCCACTTT. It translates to CASSFWDRGSPLHF.

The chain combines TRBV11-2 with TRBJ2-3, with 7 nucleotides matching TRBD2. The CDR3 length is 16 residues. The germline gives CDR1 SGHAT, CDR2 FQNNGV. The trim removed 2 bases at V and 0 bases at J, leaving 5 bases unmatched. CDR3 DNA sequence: TGTGCCAGCAGCTTAATGGGAGGGGCTAGCACAGATACGCAGTATTTT. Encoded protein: CASSLMGGASTDTQYF.

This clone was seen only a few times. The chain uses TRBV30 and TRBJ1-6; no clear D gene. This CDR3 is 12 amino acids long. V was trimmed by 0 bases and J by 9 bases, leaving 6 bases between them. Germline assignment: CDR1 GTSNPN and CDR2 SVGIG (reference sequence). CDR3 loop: CAWSVQSSPLHF. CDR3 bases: TGTGCCTGGAGTGTACAGAGTTCACCCCTCCACTTT.

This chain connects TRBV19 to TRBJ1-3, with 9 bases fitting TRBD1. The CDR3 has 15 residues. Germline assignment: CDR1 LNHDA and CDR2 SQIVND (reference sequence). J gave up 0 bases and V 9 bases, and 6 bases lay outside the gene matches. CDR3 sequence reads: CASQQGALSGNTIYF. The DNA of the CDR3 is TGTGCCAGCCAACAGGGGGCTCTCTCTGGAAACACCATATATTTT.

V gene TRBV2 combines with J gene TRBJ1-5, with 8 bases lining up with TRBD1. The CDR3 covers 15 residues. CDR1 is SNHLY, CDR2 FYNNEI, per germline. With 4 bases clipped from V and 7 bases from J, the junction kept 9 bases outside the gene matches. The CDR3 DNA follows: TGTGCCAGCAGTGGGGCAGGGGGCGCAGGACAGCCCCAGCATTTT. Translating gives CASSGAGGAGQPQHF.

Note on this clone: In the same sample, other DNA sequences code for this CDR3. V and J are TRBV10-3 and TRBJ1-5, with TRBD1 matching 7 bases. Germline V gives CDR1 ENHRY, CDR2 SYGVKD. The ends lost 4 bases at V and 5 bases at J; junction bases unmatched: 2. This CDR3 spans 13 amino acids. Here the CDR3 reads CAISGTGDQPQHF. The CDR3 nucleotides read TGTGCCATCAGTGGGACAGGTGATCAGCCCCAGCATTTT.

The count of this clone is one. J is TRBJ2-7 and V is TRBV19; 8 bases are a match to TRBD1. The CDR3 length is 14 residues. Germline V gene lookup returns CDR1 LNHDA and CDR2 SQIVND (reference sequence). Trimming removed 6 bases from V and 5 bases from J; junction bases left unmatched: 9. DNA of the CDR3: TGTGCCAGTAGCACTTCGGGACAGGCGGACGAGCAGTACTTC. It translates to CASSTSGQADEQYF.

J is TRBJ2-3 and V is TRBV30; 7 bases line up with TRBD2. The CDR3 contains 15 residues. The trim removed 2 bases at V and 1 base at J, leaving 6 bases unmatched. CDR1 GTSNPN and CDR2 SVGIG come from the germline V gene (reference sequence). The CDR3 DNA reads TGTGCCTGGAGTAGGCGGGGGTACGGCACAGATACGCAGTATTTT. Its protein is CAWSRRGYGTDTQYF.

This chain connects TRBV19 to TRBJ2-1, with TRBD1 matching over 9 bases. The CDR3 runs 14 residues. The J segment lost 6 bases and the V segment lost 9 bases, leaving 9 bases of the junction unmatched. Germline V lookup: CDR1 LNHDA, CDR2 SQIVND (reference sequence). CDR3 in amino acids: CASSTGTGTNEQFF. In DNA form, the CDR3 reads TGTGCCAGCTCCACCGGGACAGGGACCAATGAGCAGTTCTTC. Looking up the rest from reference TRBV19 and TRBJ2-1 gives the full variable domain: DGGITQSPKYLFRKEGQNVTLSCEQNLNHDAMYWYRQDPGQGLRLIYYSQIVNDFQKGDIAEGYSVSREKKESFPLTVTSAQKNPTAFYLCASSTGTGTNEQFFGPGTRLTVL.

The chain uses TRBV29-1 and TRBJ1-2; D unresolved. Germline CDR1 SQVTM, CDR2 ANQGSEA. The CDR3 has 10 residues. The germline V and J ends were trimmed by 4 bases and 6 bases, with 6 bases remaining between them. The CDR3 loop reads CSVVTHGYTF. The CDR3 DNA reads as TGCAGCGTTGTGACTCATGGCTACACCTTC.

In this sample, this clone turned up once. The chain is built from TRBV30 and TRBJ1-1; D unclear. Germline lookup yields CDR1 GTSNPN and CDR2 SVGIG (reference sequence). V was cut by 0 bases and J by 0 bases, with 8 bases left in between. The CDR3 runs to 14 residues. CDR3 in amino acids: CAWSVLPLNTEAFF. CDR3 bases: TGTGCCTGGAGTGTACTGCCTTTGAACACTGAAGCTTTCTTT.

Here the CDR3 DNA reads TGTGCCAGCAGCCTCGGAAGGGACAATGAGCAGTTCTTC. Translation: CASSLGRDNEQFF. The chain uses TRBV7-7 and TRBJ2-1, with D unresolved. The CDR3 covers 13 residues. V was clipped by 5 bases and J by 5 bases, with 10 bases between them. The V gene's germline CDR1 is SSHAT and CDR2 FNYEAQ (reference sequence).

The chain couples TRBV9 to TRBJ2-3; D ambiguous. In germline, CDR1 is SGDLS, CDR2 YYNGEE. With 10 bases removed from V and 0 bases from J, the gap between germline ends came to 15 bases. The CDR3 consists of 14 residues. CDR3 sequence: CASTSQVSTDTQYF. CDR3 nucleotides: TGTGCCTCCACTTCGCAGGTGAGCACAGATACGCAGTATTTT.

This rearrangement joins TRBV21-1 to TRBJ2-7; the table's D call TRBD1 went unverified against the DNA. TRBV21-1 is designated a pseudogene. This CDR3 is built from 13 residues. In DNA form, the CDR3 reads TGTGCCAGCGGACAGGGGGATCTGAGCGAGCAGTACTTC. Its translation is CASGQGDLSEQYF.

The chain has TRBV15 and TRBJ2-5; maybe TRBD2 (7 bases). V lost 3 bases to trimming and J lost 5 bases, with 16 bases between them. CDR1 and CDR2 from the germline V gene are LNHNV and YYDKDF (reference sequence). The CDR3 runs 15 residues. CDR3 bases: TGTGCCACCAGCAGGGGGGCGGGGGTTGGGGAGACCCAGTACTTC. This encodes CATSRGAGVGETQYF.

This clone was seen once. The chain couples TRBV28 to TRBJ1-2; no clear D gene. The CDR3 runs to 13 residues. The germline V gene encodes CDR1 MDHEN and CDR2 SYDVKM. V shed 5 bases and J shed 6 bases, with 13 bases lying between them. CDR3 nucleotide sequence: TGTGCCAGCAGTACTAGCCCCCTTGATGGCTACACCTTC. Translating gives CASSTSPLDGYTF.